This record covers a single T cell receptor beta chain. TCRdb re-called the 5' RACE reads through MiXCR, storing one row per CDR3 protein. The top ten hold about 0.25% of the sample, which has some 1,700,000 distinct CDR3 sequences, more than 30% seen once. These data are taken from a study of identical twins. Germline assignment: CDR1 SGHTA and CDR2 FQGNSA. V was clipped by 5 bases and J by 2 bases; unmatched bases: 7. The CDR3 loop spans 15 amino acids. Sequencing was performed on cord blood. This receptor was taken from a newborn girl in good health. This rearrangement joins TRBV7-2 to TRBJ2-3; 7 nucleotides agree with TRBD1. The CDR3 loop is CASSVGTVLTDTQYF. DNA for the CDR3: TGTGCCAGCAGCGTAGGGACAGTGCTCACAGATACGCAGTATTTT.